One and the same sample provided the 29 T cell receptor beta chains below, sequenced in a study of neurological immune-mediated disorders. Via MiXCR, TCRdb re-called the 5' RACE reads, giving one row per CDR3 protein. This sample has about 41,000 distinct CDR3 sequences, with 13% to 15% found just once. The source material was CD4+ T cells from blood. These receptors all stem from a woman in her sixties with HTLV-1-associated myelopathy (HAM/TSP).

The table lists this clonotype with a count of one. The chain couples TRBV20-1 to TRBJ2-2; 11 bases are shared with TRBD1. Germline values: CDR1 DFQATT, CDR2 SNEGSKA (reference sequence). The CDR3 totals 15 residues. The ends lost 6 bases at V and 4 bases at J; junction bases unmatched: 7. Here the CDR3 DNA reads TGCAGTGCCGAGGACAGGGGGCGAAGCACCGGGGAGCTGTTTTTT. Amino acids: CSAEDRGRSTGELFF.

This clonotype occurred many times. The V and J genes are TRBV20-1 and TRBJ2-1, with 8 nucleotides matching TRBD2. CDR3 length: 14 amino acids. Trimming removed 1 base from V and 8 bases from J; junction bases left unmatched: 7. The germline CDR1 and CDR2 sequences are DFQATT and SNEGSKA (reference sequence). CDR3 residues: CSARVGLGLDEQFF. The CDR3 region has the DNA TGCAGTGCTAGAGTGGGACTAGGACTTGATGAGCAGTTCTTC.

This clonotype has a count of ten or more. The CDR3 here is CSARDTYNEQFF. The DNA of the CDR3 is TGCAGTGCTAGAGACACCTACAATGAGCAGTTCTTC. This rearrangement joins TRBV20-1 to TRBJ2-1; D gene ambiguous. CDR1 and CDR2 from the germline V gene are DFQATT and SNEGSKA (reference sequence). V lost 0 bases and J 2 bases, leaving 2 bases between the germline ends. The CDR3 is made up of 12 amino acids.

The V gene is TRBV5-1, the J gene TRBJ2-3; D not resolved. Germline assignment: CDR1 SGHRS and CDR2 YFSETQ. The CDR3 contains 15 residues. V gave up 3 bases and J gave up 2 bases, with 13 bases separating them. CDR3 sequence: CASSSLGGDTDTQYF. The DNA of the CDR3 is TGCGCCAGCAGCTCCCTTGGTGGGGACACAGATACGCAGTATTTT.

For this clonotype: Germline is not matched at one junction end, which may reflect a read error. This CDR3 reads CASIQGAPGANVLTF. In DNA, the CDR3 is TGTGCCAGCATCCAGGGGGCGCCTGGGGCTAACGTCCTGACTTTC. The rearrangement links TRBV3-1 to TRBJ2-6; 8 bases agree with TRBD1. In germline, CDR1 is LGHDT, CDR2 YNNKEL (reference sequence). CDR3 length: 15 residues.

In this sample, this clonotype turned up many times. The V call is TRBV6-2 or TRBV6-3, the J call TRBJ2-7; D is uncertain. CDR1 is MNHEY, CDR2 SVGEGT, per germline. The CDR3 is 12 amino acids. V shed 5 bases and J shed 5 bases, with 10 bases lying between them. The CDR3 region has the DNA TGTGCCAGCAGTACTCACCAGGACGAGCAGTACTTC. It specifies CASSTHQDEQYF.

Worth noting for this clonotype: The junction shows a germline mismatch at one end, possibly a read error. V gene TRBV9 combines with J gene TRBJ1-2; tentative D call: TRBD1 (5 bases). The V gene's germline CDR1 is SGDLS and CDR2 YYNGEE. The CDR3 has 13 amino acids. The CDR3 DNA follows: TGTGTCAGCAGCGTAAGAGAGGGGAATGGCTACACCTTC. Translating gives CVSSVREGNGYTF.

This clonotype was counted many times. The chain joins TRBV6-5 to TRBJ1-3; D is uncertain. The CDR3 consists of 14 residues. Trimming shortened V by 5 bases and J by 4 bases, and 12 bases separated the two germline ends. Germline loops: CDR1 MNHEY, CDR2 SVGAGI. CDR3 in DNA: TGTGCCAGCAGTCCCAGTGCTCTGGGAAACACCATATATTTT. This encodes CASSPSALGNTIYF.

There are many counts of this clonotype. The chain has TRBV19 and TRBJ2-1, with TRBD2 matching 9 bases. Unmatched junction bases numbered 8, after V lost 2 bases and J lost 0 bases. The CDR3 runs 18 residues. Germline V gene lookup returns CDR1 LNHDA and CDR2 SQIVND (reference sequence). CDR3 sequence reads: CASSILAGSLRSYNEQFF. CDR3 coding DNA: TGTGCCAGTAGTATACTAGCGGGGAGCCTTCGCTCCTACAATGAGCAGTTCTTC.

This clonotype came up many times. The rearrangement uses TRBV10-3 and TRBJ2-5; perhaps TRBD2 as D (6 bases). This CDR3 region has 17 residues. V shed 0 bases and J shed 4 bases, with 18 bases lying between them. Looked up from germline, CDR1 is ENHRY and CDR2 is SYGVKD. The CDR3 reads CAISESSTGSLGETQYF. In nucleotides, the CDR3 is TGTGCCATCAGTGAGTCCTCTACCGGGAGCTTGGGAGAGACCCAGTACTTC.

As concerns this clonotype: This may be a read error: a much more frequent sequence differs by one nucleotide. The chain carries TRBV2 and TRBJ1-1; TRBD1 aligns across 8 bases. V was pared by 7 bases and J by 2 bases, with 6 bases of the junction left unmatched. Germline CDR1 and CDR2: SNHLY and FYNNEI. This CDR3 contains 14 residues. The CDR3 spells CASNLDRANTEAFF. The CDR3 coding sequence is TGTGCCAGCAATCTGGACAGGGCCAACACTGAAGCTTTCTTT.

This clonotype was found many times. CDR3 in amino acids: CSARGREDTQYF. Here the CDR3 DNA reads TGCAGTGCTAGAGGGAGGGAGGATACGCAGTATTTT. This rearrangement joins TRBV20-1 to TRBJ2-3; perhaps TRBD2 as D (6 bases). Germline CDR1 reads DFQATT; CDR2 reads SNEGSKA (reference sequence). V shed 1 base and J shed 6 bases, with 8 bases lying between them. CDR3 length: 12 residues.

This clonotype occurred many times. J is TRBJ2-7 and V is TRBV6-5; the match to TRBD1 covers 10 bases. V lost 6 bases, J lost 7 bases, and 9 bases stayed unmatched. In germline, CDR1 is MNHEY, CDR2 SVGAGI. The CDR3 length is 14 residues. Here the CDR3 reads CASRRDRGTGEQYF. CDR3 DNA sequence: TGTGCCAGCAGGCGGGACAGGGGTACGGGGGAGCAGTACTTC.

This clonotype showed up many times. This chain connects TRBV7-2 to TRBJ2-1, with D perhaps matching TRBD2 (6 bases). Germline lookup yields CDR1 SGHTA and CDR2 FQGNSA. This CDR3 comprises 14 residues. V lost 5 bases and J 9 bases, leaving 17 bases between the germline ends. In DNA form, the CDR3 reads TGTGCCAGCAGCCTCTCGGGAGCTTCGGGTGAGCAGTTCTTC. Protein product: CASSLSGASGEQFF.

The chain has TRBV5-6 and TRBJ2-1; D is ambiguous. Germline lookup yields CDR1 SGHDT and CDR2 YYEEEE. This CDR3 is built from 12 residues. Trimming cost V 1 base and J 9 bases, with 8 bases left between them. The CDR3: CASSLIPFEQFF. CDR3 DNA sequence: TGTGCCAGCAGCTTGATCCCCTTTGAGCAGTTCTTC.

This clonotype has ten or more counts. V and J are TRBV7-6 and TRBJ2-7; D is perhaps TRBD2 (5 bases). The germline V gene has CDR1 SGHVS and CDR2 FNYEAQ. V lost 5 bases to trimming and J lost 0 bases, with 14 bases between them. The CDR3 is 15 residues long. CDR3 in DNA: TGTGCCAGCAGCCCAGGTTTGAGGGACTCCTACGAGCAGTACTTC. This gives the protein CASSPGLRDSYEQYF.

This clonotype was seen ten or more times. The chain joins TRBV10-1 to TRBJ2-1; TRBD2 matches 10 bases. CDR3 length: 14 residues. V shed 8 bases, J shed 10 bases, and the junction held 11 bases outside the gene matches. Germline V gene data show CDR1 as WNHNN and CDR2 as SYGVQD (reference sequence). For the CDR3, the DNA is TGCGCCAGCGCGGCTAGCGGGGGCCGGGGGGAGCAGTTCTTC. Amino acid sequence: CASAASGGRGEQFF.

This clonotype has a count of ten or more. The chain's CDR3 is CASSVGTQKETQYF. The CDR3 bases are TGTGCCAGCAGTGTGGGGACACAGAAAGAGACCCAGTACTTC. This chain joins TRBV2 and TRBJ2-5; possibly TRBD1 for D (6 bases). The V gene lost 4 bases and the J gene lost 3 bases, with 12 bases spanning the gap. CDR3 size: 14 residues. Germline values: CDR1 SNHLY, CDR2 FYNNEI.

This clonotype was observed at least ten times. CDR3 sequence reads: CASSSGAYEQYF. The CDR3 coding sequence is TGCGCCAGCAGCTCTGGGGCCTACGAGCAGTACTTC. The chain employs TRBV5-1 and TRBJ2-7, with D hard to call. Germline loops: CDR1 SGHRS, CDR2 YFSETQ. The CDR3 has 12 amino acids. V was cut by 3 bases and J by 2 bases, with 6 bases left in between.

This clonotype was detected many times. Here the CDR3 reads CSAGPGVAKNIQYF. In nucleotides, the CDR3 is TGCAGTGCTGGACCCGGAGTAGCCAAAAACATTCAGTACTTC. The V call is TRBV20-1, the J call TRBJ2-4; D gene uncertain. Trimming shortened V by 5 bases and J by 0 bases, and 11 bases separated the two germline ends. This CDR3 spans 14 amino acids. Germline CDR1 and CDR2: DFQATT and SNEGSKA (reference sequence).

This clonotype was counted at least ten times. The V gene is TRBV20-1, the J gene TRBJ1-5; D gene ambiguous. V lost 0 bases and J lost 5, with 8 bases in between. CDR3 length equals 13 residues. Looked up from germline, CDR1 is DFQATT and CDR2 is SNEGSKA (reference sequence). CDR3 sequence (DNA): TGCAGTGCTAGAGACGGTCCCTATCAGCCCCAGCATTTT. As protein: CSARDGPYQPQHF.

This clonotype was seen ten or more times. This rearrangement joins TRBV20-1 to TRBJ1-2; 12 positions agree with TRBD1. V lost 5 bases, J lost 2 bases, and 6 bases stayed unmatched. The germline gives CDR1 DFQATT, CDR2 SNEGSKA (reference sequence). The CDR3 totals 15 residues. CDR3 DNA sequence: TGCAGTGCTGCCGGGACAGGGGGCTGGAACTATGGCTACACCTTC. Translated, it gives CSAAGTGGWNYGYTF.

This clonotype has a count of ten or more. The V call is TRBV7-9, the J call TRBJ2-5; no clear D gene. The CDR3 runs 15 residues. Germline CDR1 SEHNR, CDR2 FQNEAQ (reference sequence). V lost 6 bases and J 0 bases, leaving 14 bases between the germline ends. CDR3: CASSTDAAYQETQYF. DNA for the CDR3: TGTGCCAGCAGTACTGACGCGGCGTACCAAGAGACCCAGTACTTC.

The table lists this clonotype with many counts. The chain uses TRBV29-1 and TRBJ2-7, with a tentative D call TRBD2 (6 bases). Deletions cut 3 bases from V and 6 bases from J, with 12 bases between. This CDR3 is 12 amino acids long. Germline CDR1 is SQVTM and CDR2 is ANQGSEA. The CDR3 protein is CSVERGSTEQYF. In nucleotides, the CDR3 is TGCAGCGTTGAGCGGGGATCGACCGAGCAGTACTTC.

This clonotype was observed many times. The gene calls are TRBV5-6 and TRBJ2-6; D is ambiguous. V lost 3 bases, J lost 3 bases, and 10 bases lay in between. CDR1 and CDR2 from the germline V gene are SGHDT and YYEEEE. This CDR3 contains 15 residues. The CDR3 DNA reads as TGTGCCAGCAGCTCCGGGTTGGGTGGGGCCAACGTCCTGACTTTC. It yields the protein CASSSGLGGANVLTF. The full variable domain, in which reference TRBV5-6 and TRBJ2-6 provide the parts outside the CDR3, is DAGVTQSPTHLIKTRGQQVTLRCSPKSGHDTVSWYQQALGQGPQFIFQYYEEEERQRGNFPDRFSGHQFPNYSSELNVNALLLGDSALYLCASSSGLGGANVLTFGAGSRLTVL.

This clonotype was counted many times. This chain uses TRBV7-8 with TRBJ2-2; 8 bases match TRBD1. Germline CDR1 reads SGHVS; CDR2 reads FQNEAQ. V lost 2 bases to trimming and J lost 5 bases; unmatched junction nucleotides: 4. This CDR3 spans 15 amino acids. In DNA, the CDR3 is TGTGCCAGCAGCTTAAGGACAGGGCAGACCGGGGAGCTGTTTTTT. Encoded protein: CASSLRTGQTGELFF.

This clonotype was detected ten times or more. The V and J genes are TRBV12-3 or TRBV12-4 and TRBJ1-1, with 7 nucleotides matching TRBD1. Germline trimming cut 1 base from V and 3 bases from J; bases unmatched to any gene: 5. The CDR3 is 15 residues long. Written as DNA, the CDR3 is TGTGCCAGCAGTTTAGACTGGCAGGGGGACACTGAAGCTTTCTTT. Protein product: CASSLDWQGDTEAFF.

There are many counts of this clonotype. The V and J genes are TRBV5-1 and TRBJ1-4; D is uncertain. CDR1 SGHRS and CDR2 YFSETQ come from the germline V gene. The V end lost 1 base, the J end lost 4 bases, and 8 bases lay between the germline ends. The CDR3 contains 14 residues. CDR3 region: CASSLPGDNEKLFF. In DNA form, the CDR3 reads TGCGCCAGCAGCTTGCCGGGTGATAATGAAAAACTGTTTTTT.

This clonotype was detected many times. The chain recombines TRBV5-1 with TRBJ2-3, with a weak D call TRBD1 (5 bases). Germline CDR1 SGHRS, CDR2 YFSETQ. The CDR3 is 13 residues long. The V end was cut by 3 bases, the J end by 0 bases, with 5 bases between. CDR3 residues: CASSSGSTDTQYF. Written as DNA, the CDR3 is TGCGCCAGCAGCTCAGGGAGCACAGATACGCAGTATTTT.